The 30 T cell receptor beta chains below were found in one sample sequenced in a study of post-analysis software for immune sequencing data (dated by TCRdb to between 2015 and 2017). What the authors observed across the whole study: Significantly higher frequencies in patients than in controls were found for roughly 5 TRBV segments, including TRBV5-6, TRBV5-1 and TRBV20-1.

The antigens of these receptors remain unknown. Receptor libraries were prepared by PCR. The sequencer was an Illumina HiSeq 2500. Unique molecular identifiers were incorporated into TCR beta cDNA libraries to reduce PCR and sequencing biases. TCRdb trimmed public reads at Q25 via fastp, called clones via MiXCR and kept in-frame beta chains. All rows with the same CDR3 protein become a single entry with the most common DNA and genes. Present in this sample are 150,000 to 200,000 distinct CDR3 sequences, around 28% of which were seen just once. The ten largest clonotypes hold around 1.5% of the sample. The sample taken for sequencing was blood. The receptors were gathered from a girl aged 5 to 17 with multiple sclerosis.

In this sample, this clonotype turned up many times. The genes are TRBV27 and TRBJ1-4; 7 nucleotides line up with TRBD1. Trimming at V came to 7 bases and at J to 0 bases, leaving 11 bases not matched to a gene. CDR1 and CDR2 (germline): MNHEY, SMNVEV (reference sequence). The CDR3 length is 17 residues. DNA of the CDR3: TGTGCCAGCATACAGACCGGGACAGCTGCAACTAATGAAAAACTGTTTTTT. This codes for CASIQTGTAATNEKLFF.

The rearrangement joins TRBV20-1 to TRBJ2-7, with TRBD2 identical over 12 bases. This CDR3 is 15 amino acids long. V was pared by 4 bases and J by 3 bases, with 7 bases of the junction left unmatched. CDR1 is DFQATT, CDR2 SNEGSKA, per germline (reference sequence). This chain's CDR3 is CSATTTSGSLYEQYF. The DNA for the CDR3 is TGCAGTGCTACCACGACTAGCGGGAGTCTCTACGAGCAGTACTTC.

Concerning this clonotype: A much larger clone is a single base away; this may be a read error. The CDR3 DNA reads TGTGCCACCAGCAGAGATTCGGCGGGAGCTGGCACAGATACGCAGTATTTT. Protein sequence: CATSRDSAGAGTDTQYF. V usage is TRBV15 and J usage is TRBJ2-3; 7 bases align to TRBD2. After removal of 0 bases from V and 1 base from J, the junction contained 7 bases not matched to a gene. CDR1 and CDR2 (germline): LNHNV, YYDKDF (reference sequence). The CDR3 runs 17 residues.

The V and J genes are TRBV29-1 and TRBJ2-1; D gene ambiguous. Trimming took off 3 bases at V and 5 bases at J, with 8 bases between the two ends. The germline gives CDR1 SQVTM, CDR2 ANQGSEA. This CDR3 region has 12 residues. This chain's CDR3 is CSVDPLNNEQFF. Written as DNA, the CDR3 is TGCAGCGTTGACCCTCTTAACAATGAGCAGTTCTTC.

V usage is TRBV5-1 and J usage is TRBJ2-5, with 12 bases lining up with TRBD2. The V and J ends lost 4 bases and 3 bases, in that order; junction bases with no gene match: 10. Germline CDR1 reads SGHRS; CDR2 reads YFSETQ. The CDR3 length is 17 residues. The CDR3 sequence is CASSGGRTSGNEETQYF. In DNA form, the CDR3 reads TGCGCCAGCAGCGGGGGGAGGACTAGCGGGAACGAAGAGACCCAGTACTTC. Looking up the rest from reference TRBV5-1 and TRBJ2-5 gives the full variable domain: KAGVTQTPRYLIKTRGQQVTLSCSPISGHRSVSWYQQTPGQGLQFLFEYFSETQRNKGNFPGRFSGRQFSNSRSEMNVSTLELGDSALYLCASSGGRTSGNEETQYFGPGTRLLVL.

The CDR3 loop reads CASSPMSGNGYNEQFF. The CDR3 region has the DNA TGCGCCAGCAGCCCAATGAGCGGGAATGGCTACAATGAGCAGTTCTTC. The genes are TRBV5-1 and TRBJ2-1; 7 bases are a match to TRBD2. The ends lost 4 bases at V and 3 bases at J; junction bases unmatched: 10. The germline V gene has CDR1 SGHRS and CDR2 YFSETQ. This CDR3 comprises 16 residues.

For this clonotype: One end of the junction is discordant with germline, which a read error may explain. This chain joins TRBV12-3 or TRBV12-4 and TRBJ2-5; possible D gene TRBD1, 6 bases. This CDR3 has 13 residues. This CDR3 is CASSPDSQETRYF. CDR3 nucleotide sequence: TGTGCCAGCAGTCCGGACAGTCAAGAGACCCGGTACTTC.

This clonotype came up a few times. This chain links TRBV5-1 with TRBJ2-3; 10 bases are shared with TRBD1. Per germline, CDR1 SGHRS and CDR2 YFSETQ. The ends lost 1 base at V and 4 bases at J; junction bases unmatched: 3. This CDR3 has 15 residues. In DNA form, the CDR3 reads TGCGCCAGCAGCTTGCAGGGGACAGGGGCAGATACGCAGTATTTT. It translates to CASSLQGTGADTQYF. The whole variable domain, remainder taken from reference TRBV5-1 and TRBJ2-3, is KAGVTQTPRYLIKTRGQQVTLSCSPISGHRSVSWYQQTPGQGLQFLFEYFSETQRNKGNFPGRFSGRQFSNSRSEMNVSTLELGDSALYLCASSLQGTGADTQYFGPGTRLTVL.

V is TRBV7-9 and J is TRBJ1-3; maybe TRBD1 (5 bases). Between the trimmed V and J ends, which lost 5 bases and 3 bases, there was a span of 14 bases. The CDR3 has 15 amino acids. The V gene's germline CDR1 is SEHNR and CDR2 FQNEAQ (reference sequence). The CDR3 loop is CASSPIGTDGNTIYF. CDR3 bases: TGTGCCAGCAGCCCCATTGGGACGGATGGAAACACCATATATTTT.

In regard to this clonotype: A much larger clone differs by one base, so this may be a read error. V gene TRBV10-3 combines with J gene TRBJ2-7; the match to TRBD2 covers 11 bases. Germline CDR1 is ENHRY and CDR2 is SYGVKD. CDR3 size: 20 residues. For the CDR3, the DNA is TGTGCCATCAGTGTTCCCTCCGGGACTAGCGGAAGATGGCAGTCCTACGAGCGGTACTTC. Translated, it gives CAISVPSGTSGRWQSYERYF.

With respect to this clonotype: Just one base apart from a much larger clone, this may be a read error. Written as DNA, the CDR3 is TGCAGTGCTCGCACAGCCACTCTTAATCCACCCCTCCACTTT. Protein sequence: CSARTATLNPPLHF. This chain links TRBV20-1 with TRBJ1-6; D not certain. There are 14 residues in the CDR3. Per germline, CDR1 DFQATT and CDR2 SNEGSKA (reference sequence).

This clonotype was seen at least ten times. The V and J genes are TRBV27 and TRBJ1-1; TRBD1 aligns across 8 bases. The CDR3 has 14 amino acids. Germline CDR1 is MNHEY and CDR2 is SMNVEV (reference sequence). The ends lost 5 bases at V and 3 bases at J; junction bases unmatched: 5. The chain's CDR3 is CASSLGTGYTEAFF. CDR3 coding DNA: TGTGCCAGCAGTCTCGGGACAGGATACACTGAAGCTTTCTTT.

This clonotype occurred many times. The J gene is TRBJ2-5, the V gene TRBV2, with D tentatively TRBD1 (6 bases). Trimming removed 6 bases from V and 1 base from J, with 15 bases in between. This CDR3 contains 15 residues. The germline CDR1 and CDR2 sequences are SNHLY and FYNNEI. CDR3 loop: CASRRGMDSQETQYF. Written as DNA, the CDR3 is TGTGCCAGCAGGAGGGGGATGGACAGCCAAGAGACCCAGTACTTC.

Details on this clonotype: A clone one base away is much larger, so this may be a read error. The gene calls are TRBV3-1 and TRBJ2-7, with TRBD2 matching 9 bases. The junction had 15 bases not matched to a gene; V was cut back by 2 bases and J by 7 bases. This CDR3 contains 17 residues. Germline assignment: CDR1 LGHDT and CDR2 YNNKEL (reference sequence). This CDR3 reads CASSQRWGGRASNEQYF. The CDR3 DNA sequence: TGTGCCAGCAGCCAAAGATGGGGCGGGAGGGCCTCCAATGAGCAGTACTTC.

About this clonotype itself: This may be a read error: a much more frequent sequence differs by one nucleotide. The chain recombines TRBV12-5 with TRBJ2-7; weak D call: TRBD2 (6 bases). The length of the CDR3 is 12 residues. Looked up from germline, CDR1 is LGHNT and CDR2 is FRNRAP. CDR3 sequence: CARGSSGYEQYF. CDR3 in DNA: TGTGCTAGGGGTTCCAGCGGGTACGAGCAGTACTTC.

The genes are TRBV10-1 and TRBJ2-5; the match to TRBD2 covers 7 bases. The CDR3 consists of 14 residues. The germline V gene has CDR1 WNHNN and CDR2 SYGVQD (reference sequence). After removal of 4 bases from V and 5 bases from J, the junction contained 7 bases not matched to a gene. The chain's CDR3 is CASSGAGVRETQYF. The CDR3 DNA is TGCGCCAGCAGTGGTGCGGGGGTCCGGGAGACCCAGTACTTC.

V is TRBV20-1 and J is TRBJ2-5, with D unresolved. The CDR3 is made up of 14 amino acids. The V gene's germline CDR1 is DFQATT and CDR2 SNEGSKA (reference sequence). Trimming took 3 bases from V and 2 from J, leaving 13 bases between them. The CDR3, as DNA: TGCAGTGCTAGTAGGATAGTAACGCAAGAGACCCAGTACTTC. Translation: CSASRIVTQETQYF.

On this clonotype: A read error may explain this, as a much larger clone is one base away. This chain links TRBV12-3 or TRBV12-4 with TRBJ1-2; D gene uncertain. The CDR3 totals 12 residues. The CDR3 here is CASSSQIYDYTF. DNA for the CDR3: TGTGCCAGCAGTTCGCAGATCTATGACTACACCTTC.

Regarding this clonotype: A much bigger clone sits one base away, suggesting this may be a read error. The rearrangement links TRBV12-3 or TRBV12-4 to TRBJ2-3, with TRBD1 identical over 7 bases. CDR3 length equals 15 residues. The CDR3 bases are TGTGCCAGCAGTTTTTGGGGACAGAGCACAGATGCGCAGTATTTT. It specifies CASSFWGQSTDAQYF.

This clonotype was observed a few times. The gene calls are TRBV12-3 or TRBV12-4 and TRBJ2-7, with unresolved D. Deletions cut 3 bases from V and 2 bases from J, with 8 bases between. The CDR3 totals 13 residues. The CDR3 loop reads CASSFSSPYEQYF. The CDR3, as DNA: TGTGCCAGCAGTTTCAGTAGTCCCTACGAGCAGTACTTC.

For the CDR3, the DNA is TGTGCCAGCAGCCGGGCCCGTTTCACTGGAAACAATGAGCAGTTCTTC. Its protein is CASSRARFTGNNEQFF. V usage is TRBV14 and J usage is TRBJ2-1; D not resolved. The CDR3 totals 16 residues. The germline CDR1 and CDR2 sequences are SGHDN and FVKESK. Trimming removed 4 bases at V and 5 bases at J, with 18 bases between. Drawing the rest from reference TRBV14 and TRBJ2-1, the complete variable domain is EAGVTQFPSHSVIEKGQTVTLRCDPISGHDNLYWYRRVMGKEIKFLLHFVKESKQDESGMPNNRFLAERTGGTYSTLKVQPAELEDSGVYFCASSRARFTGNNEQFFGPGTRLTVL.

A few counts support this clonotype. V gene TRBV9 combines with J gene TRBJ1-1; D is perhaps TRBD1 (6 bases). The CDR3 covers 14 residues. Germline assignment: CDR1 SGDLS and CDR2 YYNGEE. V gave up 3 bases and J gave up 5 bases, with 14 bases separating them. DNA of the CDR3: TGTGCCAGCAGCGGCAGGGGCCCCGGTACTGAAGCTTTCTTT. Encoded protein: CASSGRGPGTEAFF. The whole variable domain, remainder taken from reference TRBV9 and TRBJ1-1, is DSGVTQTPKHLITATGQRVTLRCSPRSGDLSVYWYQQSLDQGLQFLIQYYNGEERAKGNILERFSAQQFPDLHSELNLSSLELGDSALYFCASSGRGPGTEAFFGQGTRLTVV.

Many counts were recorded for this clonotype. CDR3 nucleotides: TGTGCCACCAGTAAAGGACAGGGTAACACAGATACGCAGTATTTT. It codes for CATSKGQGNTDTQYF. This chain links TRBV24-1 with TRBJ2-3; 8 nucleotides line up with TRBD1. V shed 6 bases and J 2 bases; nucleotides not matched to a gene: 6. The CDR3 spans 15 residues. CDR1 and CDR2 (germline): KGHDR, SFDVKD.

Ten or more counts support this clonotype. The chain has TRBV5-1 and TRBJ2-7, with D possibly being TRBD1 or TRBD2 (5 bases each). Germline assignment: CDR1 SGHRS and CDR2 YFSETQ. The CDR3 loop spans 17 amino acids. Trimming shortened V by 0 bases and J by 4 bases, and 20 bases separated the two germline ends. CDR3 sequence reads: CASSLVGETAGWYEQYF. In DNA, the CDR3 is TGCGCCAGCAGCTTGGTGGGGGAGACTGCGGGTTGGTACGAGCAGTACTTC.

The chain uses TRBV2 and TRBJ1-1; D unclear. Trimming took off 9 bases at V and 1 base at J, with 12 bases between the two ends. The CDR3 length is 13 residues. Per the germline V gene, CDR1 is SNHLY and CDR2 is FYNNEI. CDR3 sequence reads: CASLRPPNTEAFF. The CDR3 DNA sequence: TGTGCCAGTTTGAGGCCCCCGAACACTGAAGCTTTCTTT. Variable domain in full (rest from reference TRBV2 and TRBJ1-1): EPEVTQTPSHQVTQMGQEVILRCVPISNHLYFYWYRQILGQKVEFLVSFYNNEISEKSEIFDDQFSVERPDGSNFTLKIRSTKLEDSAMYFCASLRPPNTEAFFGQGTRLTVV.

This clonotype has a handful of counts. A much larger clone sits a single nucleotide away, making a read error possible. V usage is TRBV7-7 and J usage is TRBJ2-4, with D perhaps TRBD2 (5 bases). The assigned J gene may be wrong: the sequence end matches TRBJ2-7 better. This CDR3 comprises 14 residues. Germline CDR1 and CDR2: SSHAT and FNYEAQ (reference sequence). This CDR3 is CASSCGSNNYEQYF. CDR3 in DNA: TGTGCTAGCAGCTGCGGGTCGAATAACTACGAGCAGTACTTC.

V is TRBV12-3 or TRBV12-4 and J is TRBJ1-1, with D possibly being TRBD1 (5 bases). This CDR3 region has 11 residues. V was shortened by 6 bases and J by 10 bases, with 12 bases between the two germline ends. The chain's CDR3 is CASSRQGAAFF. The CDR3 DNA sequence: TGTGCCAGCAGCCGGCAGGGTGCAGCTTTCTTT.

About this clonotype: Since a much larger clone is just one base distant, this may be a read error. The chain combines TRBV12-3 or TRBV12-4 with TRBJ2-4; D perhaps matches TRBD2 (6 bases). Between the trimmed V and J ends, which lost 5 bases and 9 bases, there was a span of 14 bases. This CDR3 has 13 amino acids. This chain's CDR3 is CASSPTSSGIQYF. CDR3 in DNA: TGTGCCAGCAGTCCTACTAGCAGCGGCATTCAGTACTTC.

This clonotype was recorded a few times. J is TRBJ1-1 and V is TRBV18, with D maybe TRBD1 (5 bases). V lost 6 bases, J lost 0 bases, and 11 bases lay in between. The CDR3 covers 14 residues. Germline V gene data show CDR1 as KGHSH and CDR2 as LQKENI. This chain's CDR3 is CASSSEGMNTEAFF. In DNA, the CDR3 is TGTGCCAGCTCCTCGGAGGGGATGAACACTGAAGCTTTCTTT.

In this sample, this clonotype turned up a few times. The rearrangement uses TRBV21-1 and TRBJ1-1. TRBV21-1 is termed a pseudogene. The CDR3 is 11 amino acids. The CDR3 loop reads CASRPIPEAFF. DNA of the CDR3: TGTGCCAGCAGACCTATCCCTGAAGCTTTCTTT.